This T cell receptor (beta chain) is from a study of T cell repertoires in cytomegalovirus infection (dated by TCRdb to the late 2010s). About the investigation overall: The peptide stimulations were aimed at well-studied HLA-B-restricted epitopes as well as recently identified HLA-C-restricted CMV epitopes, whose presentation resists viral immunomodulation. Donor HLA type was relevant to the analysis, because carriage of CMV infection together with the matching HLA type was indicated by public TCR beta signatures. The paper as a whole reports these results and caveats: In the ex vivo response, HLA-C-restricted CMV-specific TCR beta clonotypes were dominant, and in two of eight donors the single most frequent clonotype came from this HLA-C-restricted group. Cumulative frequency of public TCR beta family members discriminated carriers of CMV infection plus the relevant HLA type in this cohort and an independent 352-donor cohort.

The trim is 0 bases for V and 5 bases for J, with a gap of 5 bases between the germline ends. The CDR3 sequence holds 13 residues, the cysteine and phenylalanine included. The DNA shown is the 39-base CDR3, in frame from base 1. Taken from the germline V gene, the CDR1 and CDR2 loops are SGHVS and FNYEAQ. Taken with the paper, the label for treatment or condition translates to: in vitro stimulation with specific CMV peptide epitopes to enrich CMV-specific T cells. On this clonotype: Its recognized antigen is unknown. Base qualities are not recorded, but no much larger clone differs from it by a single base.

Sequenced on an Illumina HiSeq 1500. Starting from the raw public reads, TCRdb applied fastp trimming at Q25, assembled clones with MiXCR and retained in-frame beta chains. Each CDR3 protein appears once, grouped with its most common genes and DNA. A total of about 830,000 distinct CDR3 sequences appear in this sample, approximately 32% of them only once. The ten largest clonotypes hold roughly 12% of the sample. The material sequenced was cultured CD8+ T cells from PBMCs, taken from culture after CMV antigen stimulation. The TCR sequence derives from a human donor in good health (CMV status not recorded). Some clones in this sample may be carry-over from other donors' samples. The receptor chain draws on TRBV7-6 and TRBJ2-1; the D gene cannot be named for sure. The CDR3 protein is CASSLADDNEQFF. The nucleotide sequence reads TGTGCCAGCAGCTTAGCGGATGACAATGAGCAGTTCTTC.